The clone carrying this T cell receptor (beta chain) was seen a few times. Its antigen remains unknown. This sample stems from a study of human T cells and chemical hapten exposure. Study-level information: The variation in per-sample TCR yields arose mainly from small differences in pooled library volumes. Study conclusions and caveats: The number of TCRs above 1 in 1000 frequency did not change after DPC sensitization.

Per the study methods: Sequenced samples showed a median of roughly 99,000 TCRs each, with counts running from around 25,000 to 690,000. From the 5' RACE reads, TCRdb called clonotypes with MiXCR, one entry per CDR3 protein. Here the V and J calls rest on TCRdb's processing, not on the authors' analysis. The sample includes 110,000 or so distinct CDR3 sequences, more than 15% of them seen just once. V was cut by 6 bases and J by 3 bases, with 17 bases left in between. The CDR3 length is 15 residues. CDR1 and CDR2 from the germline V gene are KGHSH and LQKENI. The total RNA was obtained from whole blood that was not fractionated.

The chain recombines TRBV18 with TRBJ1-1; D perhaps matches TRBD1 (5 bases). The sequence was obtained from a human donor in good health. The CDR3 protein is CASSTTGLKDTEAFF. In nucleotides, the CDR3 is TGTGCCAGCTCCACGACGGGGCTTAAGGACACTGAAGCTTTCTTT.